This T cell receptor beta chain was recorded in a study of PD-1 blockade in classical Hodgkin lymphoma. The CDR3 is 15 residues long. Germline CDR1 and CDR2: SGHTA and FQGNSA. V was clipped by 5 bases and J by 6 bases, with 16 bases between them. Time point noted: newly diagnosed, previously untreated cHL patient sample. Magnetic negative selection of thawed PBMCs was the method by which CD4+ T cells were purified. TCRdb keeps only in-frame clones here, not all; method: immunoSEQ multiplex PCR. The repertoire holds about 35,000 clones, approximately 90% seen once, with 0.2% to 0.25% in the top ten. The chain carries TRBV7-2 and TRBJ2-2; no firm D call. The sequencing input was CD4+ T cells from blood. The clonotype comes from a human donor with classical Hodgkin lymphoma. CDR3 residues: CASSRSPDGPGELFF. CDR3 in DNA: TGTGCCAGCAGCCGATCACCCGACGGACCCGGGGAGCTGTTTTTT.